This is a list of T cell receptor beta chains from one sample in a study of vaccination effects on CD4 cells after COVID-19. Libraries were prepared by immunoSEQ multiplex PCR; TCRdb keeps only in-frame clonotypes and omits some of them. The sample holds about 24,000 clones, around 81% seen once. No cognate antigen is known for these TCRs. The sequencing here drew on CD4+ T cells from PBMCs cultured with SARS-CoV-2 spike peptides, taken after COVID-19 vaccination. All receptors derive from a human donor who received a COVID-19 vaccine. Some clones in this sample may be carry-over from other donors' samples. Both conserved end residues are part of each CDR3. D genes are given only for firm matches. Clone size, where shown, is once, few, many, or a class for clones that have expanded.

clone_size,d_call,j_call,v_call,cdr3_aa,cdr3_nt
-,TRBD2,TRBJ2-1,TRBV24-1,CATSDSRTSGGYNEQFF,TGTGCCACCAGTGATTCGCGGACTAGCGGGGGGTACAATGAGCAGTTCTTC
-,TRBD1,TRBJ1-4,TRBV5-5,CASSSPGTDNEKLFF,TGTGCCAGCAGCTCTCCCGGGACAGATAATGAAAAACTGTTTTTT
few,-,TRBJ1-5,TRBV7-9,CASSFGQGISNQPQHF,TGTGCCAGCAGCTTTGGGCAGGGGATAAGCAATCAGCCCCAGCATTTT
-,TRBD1,TRBJ2-5,TRBV5-1,CASSLEFAGTGDQETQYF,TGCGCCAGCAGCTTGGAATTCGCTGGTACAGGGGACCAAGAGACCCAGTACTTC
-,-,TRBJ1-3,TRBV7-2,CASSLFRERNTIYF,TGTGCCAGCAGCTTATTCCGGGAAAGAAACACCATATATTTT
-,-,TRBJ1-2,TRBV10-2,CAIQQGDGYTF,TGCGCCATCCAACAGGGCGATGGCTACACCTTC
once,-,TRBJ2-2,TRBV24-1,CAAKGVANDGELFF,TGTGCCGCAAAGGGGGTGGCAAACGACGGGGAGCTGTTTTTT
-,-,TRBJ2-5,TRBV7-3,CASSLIEGLTQYF,TGTGCCAGCAGCTTAATAGAGGGGTTGACCCAGTACTTC
-,-,TRBJ2-2,TRBV11-2,CASSPTGQANTGELFF,TGTGCCAGCAGCCCAACGGGACAAGCGAACACCGGGGAGCTGTTTTTT
-,-,TRBJ1-5,TRBV24-1,CATSEGTQPQHF,TGTGCCACCAGTGAGGGGACTCAGCCCCAGCATTTT
-,TRBD1,TRBJ1-3,TRBV6-5,CASRGTGRGNTIYF,TGTGCCAGCAGGGGGACAGGGCGGGGAAACACCATATATTTT
-,-,TRBJ2-2,TRBV5-1,CASRYQGRAGELFF,TGCGCCAGCAGATACCAGGGGAGGGCCGGGGAGCTGTTTTTT
-,-,TRBJ2-3,TRBV6-5,CAARASSTDTQYF,TGTGCCGCCAGGGCTTCTAGCACAGATACGCAGTATTTT
-,TRBD1,TRBJ1-1,TRBV7-3,CASSLSPTGYTEAFF,TGTGCCAGCAGCCTAAGCCCGACAGGGTACACTGAAGCTTTCTTT
once,-,TRBJ2-6,TRBV5-4,CASSRIRVEGSDGANVLTF,TGTGCCAGCAGCCGAATCAGGGTGGAAGGGTCGGACGGGGCCAACGTCCTGACTTTC
-,TRBD2,TRBJ2-5,TRBV6-5,CASSYEGLAGAETQYF,TGTGCCAGCAGTTACGAGGGACTAGCGGGGGCAGAGACCCAGTACTTC
-,-,TRBJ1-5,TRBV28,CASSSGGLNQPQHF,TGTGCCAGCAGTTCAGGCGGACTCAATCAGCCCCAGCATTTT
-,-,TRBJ1-3,TRBV30,CAWSDFLNTIYF,TGTGCCTGGAGCGACTTTCTGAACACCATATATTTT
once,-,TRBJ1-1,TRBV5-1,CASSLDLQANTEAFF,TGCGCCAGCAGCTTGGACCTACAGGCGAACACTGAAGCTTTCTTT
-,-,TRBJ2-2,TRBV7-9,CASSRDRDPWRDTGELFF,TGTGCCAGCAGCCGAGACAGGGACCCCTGGAGGGACACCGGGGAGCTGTTTTTT